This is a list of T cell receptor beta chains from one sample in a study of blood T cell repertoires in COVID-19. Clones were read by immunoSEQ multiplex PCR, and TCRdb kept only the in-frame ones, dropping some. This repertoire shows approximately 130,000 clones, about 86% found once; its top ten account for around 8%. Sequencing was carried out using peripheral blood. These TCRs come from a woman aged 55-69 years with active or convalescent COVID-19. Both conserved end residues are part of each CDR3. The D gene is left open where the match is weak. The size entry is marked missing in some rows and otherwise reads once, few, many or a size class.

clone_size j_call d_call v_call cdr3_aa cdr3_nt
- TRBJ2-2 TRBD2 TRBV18 CASSTVAGLTGELFF TGTGCCAGCTCAACAGTAGCGGGGCTCACCGGGGAGCTGTTTTTT
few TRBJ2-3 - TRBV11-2 CASSLDLTDTQYF TGTGCCAGCAGCTTAGATCTCACAGATACGCAGTATTTT
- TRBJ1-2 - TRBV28 CASTWGRSNGYTF TGTGCCAGCACCTGGGGGAGGTCTAACGGCTACACCTTC
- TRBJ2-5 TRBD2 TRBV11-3 CASSPGGDQETQYF TGTGCCAGCAGCCCGGGGGGGGATCAAGAGACCCAGTACTTC
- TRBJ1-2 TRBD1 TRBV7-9 CATSSTGGRSYTF TGTGCCACCTCCTCCACAGGGGGAAGGAGCTACACCTTC
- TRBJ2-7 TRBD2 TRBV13 CASSSPTSGNYEQYF TGTGCCAGCAGCTCCCCGACTAGCGGGAACTACGAGCAGTACTTC
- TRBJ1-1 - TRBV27 CASSLSGTMNTEAFF TGTGCCAGCAGTTTAAGCGGGACCATGAACACTGAAGCTTTCTTT
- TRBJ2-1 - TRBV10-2 CASGTYNEQFF TGCGCCAGCGGTACTTACAATGAGCAGTTCTTC
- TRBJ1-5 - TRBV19 CASSIRQTSNQPQHF TGTGCCAGTAGTATCCGACAGACTAGCAATCAGCCCCAGCATTTT
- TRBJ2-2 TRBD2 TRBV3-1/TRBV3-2 CASSLPETSGRAGTGELFF TGTGCCAGCAGTCTCCCCGAAACTAGCGGGAGGGCGGGGACCGGGGAGCTGTTTTTT
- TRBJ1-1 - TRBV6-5 CASSQPGIAEAFF TGTGCCAGCAGTCAACCAGGTATCGCTGAAGCTTTCTTT
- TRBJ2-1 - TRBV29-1 CSVEVGQGSSYNEQFF TGCAGCGTTGAAGTGGGTCAGGGAAGCTCCTACAATGAGCAGTTCTTC
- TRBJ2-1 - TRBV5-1 CASSFGGQGEQFF TGCGCCAGCAGCTTCGGGGGGCAGGGTGAGCAGTTCTTC
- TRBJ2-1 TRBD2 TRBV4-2 CASSRSTSGSYEQFF TGTGCCAGCAGCCGGTCGACTAGCGGGAGTTATGAGCAGTTCTTC
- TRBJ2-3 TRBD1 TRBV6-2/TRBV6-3 CASSSSPTGKRTDTQYF TGTGCCAGCAGTTCTAGCCCGACAGGGAAAAGGACAGATACGCAGTATTTT
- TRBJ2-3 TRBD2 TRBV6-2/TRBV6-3 CASSYPIGQTSGEWSTDTQYF TGTGCCAGCAGTTACCCCATTGGCCAGACTAGCGGGGAGTGGAGCACAGATACGCAGTATTTT
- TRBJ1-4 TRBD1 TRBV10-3 CAISDDRGSDEKLFF TGTGCCATCAGTGACGACAGGGGATCGGATGAAAAACTGTTTTTT
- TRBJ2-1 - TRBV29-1 CSVETGNEQFF TGCAGCGTTGAAACGGGGAATGAGCAGTTCTTC
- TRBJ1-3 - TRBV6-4 CASSPEVSGNTIYF TGTGCCAGCAGTCCCGAGGTATCTGGAAACACCATATATTTT
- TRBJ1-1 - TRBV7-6 CASSPRASGGSTEAFF TGTGCCAGCTCACCCCGGGCCTCGGGGGGGAGCACTGAAGCTTTCTTT
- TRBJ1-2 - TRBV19 CASNVEGGYTF TGTGCCAGTAACGTCGAGGGCGGCTACACCTTC
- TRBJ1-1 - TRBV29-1 CSVSHTRGTEAFF TGCAGCGTTTCCCACACCCGTGGTACTGAAGCTTTCTTT
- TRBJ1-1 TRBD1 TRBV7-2 CASSLSGQEGTEAFF TGTGCCAGCAGCTTATCAGGACAGGAAGGAACTGAAGCTTTCTTT
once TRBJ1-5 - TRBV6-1 CASSDGTRPQHF TGTGCCAGCAGTGATGGGACACGACCCCAGCATTTT